This T cell receptor beta chain was observed in a study of shared T cell receptors in the human thymus. The repertoire was sequenced with immunoSEQ multiplex PCR; TCRdb's copy has only in-frame clones and lacks some. The top ten clones hold 0.015% to 0.02% of a sample with under 450,000 clones, 95% of them seen once. Germline values: CDR1 SGHVS, CDR2 FQNEAQ. This CDR3 region has 17 residues. V shed 5 bases and J shed 1 base, with 18 bases lying between them. The receptor was isolated from a human donor. The source material was thymocytes. The chain recombines TRBV7-8 with TRBJ1-5, with D perhaps matching TRBD1 (5 bases). The CDR3 DNA reads as TGTGCCAGCAGCGAAACCAGGGATTTTGGGAGCAATCAGCCCCAGCATTTT. Protein product: CASSETRDFGSNQPQHF.